The 28 T cell receptor beta chains below were found in one sample sequenced in a study of blood T cell repertoires in COVID-19. The protocol was immunoSEQ multiplex PCR, while the TCRdb copy is restricted to in-frame clones and leaves out a portion. This sample has a few hundred thousand clones, with around 90% found just once. The sample comprised peripheral blood. Receptors originate from a woman aged 60-75 years with COVID-19, enrolled during active disease.

The rearrangement uses TRBV5-5 and TRBJ1-2; D not certain. Germline V CDR1 and CDR2: SGHKS, YYEKEE (reference sequence). The CDR3 is 15 amino acids. V gave up 2 bases and J gave up 8 bases, with 19 bases separating them. The CDR3 loop is CASSFSRLGTWGYTF. CDR3 sequence (DNA): TGTGCCAGCAGCTTTTCGCGCCTAGGAACCTGGGGCTACACCTTC.

The table lists this clone with a count of one. The chain combines TRBV18 with TRBJ2-7, with a tentative D call TRBD1 (5 bases). The germline V gene has CDR1 KGHSH and CDR2 LQKENI. The length of the CDR3 is 15 residues. V was pared by 2 bases and J by 0 bases, with 11 bases between. The chain's CDR3 is CASSPIGVTSYEQYF. Here the CDR3 DNA reads TGTGCCAGCTCACCAATAGGGGTGACCTCCTACGAGCAGTACTTC.

V usage is TRBV3-1 (or the pseudogene TRBV3-2) and J usage is TRBJ1-2; D is uncertain. The CDR3 has 15 residues. Trimming took 0 bases from V and 6 from J, leaving 14 bases between them. Germline V gives CDR1 LGHDT, CDR2 YNNKEL (reference sequence). CDR3 residues: CASSQDRRELNGYTF. The CDR3 DNA reads TGTGCCAGCAGCCAAGATCGGCGGGAATTGAATGGCTACACCTTC.

The V gene is TRBV5-4, the J gene TRBJ1-6; D is unresolved. The CDR3 has 12 amino acids. V shed 3 bases and J shed 9 bases, with 7 bases lying between them. Germline loops: CDR1 SGHNT, CDR2 YYREEE (reference sequence). The CDR3 reads CASSSSSSPLHF. CDR3 DNA: TGTGCCAGCAGCTCGAGTAGTTCACCCCTCCACTTT.

The chain has TRBV7-8 and TRBJ1-1; D is ambiguous. The CDR3 covers 14 residues. Germline CDR1 and CDR2: SGHVS and FQNEAQ. V was cut by 5 bases and J by 1 base, with 11 bases left in between. This CDR3 reads CASSPYAQNTEAFF. In DNA form, the CDR3 reads TGTGCCAGCAGCCCTTATGCACAGAACACTGAAGCTTTCTTT.

This chain connects TRBV19 to TRBJ1-5; a possible D gene is TRBD1 (6 bases). Germline V gives CDR1 LNHDA, CDR2 SQIVND (reference sequence). V was pared by 6 bases and J by 2 bases, with 14 bases between. This CDR3 is 15 amino acids long. This CDR3 is CASSLQGGGNQPQHF. The CDR3 DNA reads TGTGCCAGTAGCCTACAGGGAGGGGGCAATCAGCCCCAGCATTTT.

The chain couples TRBV19 to TRBJ1-4; D not certain. Germline values: CDR1 LNHDA, CDR2 SQIVND (reference sequence). The CDR3 sequence is 15 residues long. V was cut by 5 bases and J by 8 bases, with 18 bases left in between. The CDR3, as DNA: TGTGCCAGTAGTCCCTTTGCGAGGTCCGAAGAAAAACTGTTTTTT. Translation: CASSPFARSEEKLFF.

V is TRBV6-6 and J is TRBJ2-7; a weak D match, TRBD1 (8 bases). Germline V gene data show CDR1 as MNHNY and CDR2 as SVGAGI (reference sequence). V lost 5 bases and J lost 2, with 16 bases in between. The CDR3 runs 15 residues. The CDR3 coding sequence is TGTGCCAGCAGTCACACAGGGGGGGAGACCTACGAGCAGTACTTC. Its translation: CASSHTGGETYEQYF.

The chain uses TRBV19 and TRBJ2-3, with 15 positions matching TRBD2. The CDR3 is 18 residues long. CDR1 and CDR2 from the germline V gene are LNHDA and SQIVND (reference sequence). The trim removed 9 bases at V and 3 bases at J, leaving 13 bases unmatched. Here the CDR3 DNA reads TGTGCCAGCAGCCAGTCCGGGACTAGCGGGGGGAGGACAGATACGCAGTATTTT. Residues: CASSQSGTSGGRTDTQYF. The whole variable domain, filled in from reference TRBV19 and TRBJ2-3, reads DGGITQSPKYLFRKEGQNVTLSCEQNLNHDAMYWYRQDPGQGLRLIYYSQIVNDFQKGDIAEGYSVSREKKESFPLTVTSAQKNPTAFYLCASSQSGTSGGRTDTQYFGPGTRLTVL.

This chain uses TRBV30 with TRBJ1-5; weak D call: TRBD1 (5 bases). The V and J ends lost 1 base and 4 bases respectively, with 8 bases between them. The CDR3 totals 13 residues. The germline CDR1 and CDR2 sequences are GTSNPN and SVGIG (reference sequence). The CDR3 DNA reads as TGTGCCTGGAGTGGACAGCCAAATCAGCCCCAGCATTTT. This sequence encodes CAWSGQPNQPQHF.

This clone was detected only a few times. The CDR3 nucleotides read TGTGCCAGCAGCGTAGCTGGGAGCGACGCCGAAGCTTTCTTT. Translating it yields CASSVAGSDAEAFF. V is TRBV9 and J is TRBJ1-1; D unclear. This CDR3 has 14 residues. The V gene's germline CDR1 is SGDLS and CDR2 YYNGEE. Trimming took off 0 bases at V and 8 bases at J, with 14 bases between the two ends. The full variable domain, completed using reference TRBV9 and TRBJ1-1, is DSGVTQTPKHLITATGQRVTLRCSPRSGDLSVYWYQQSLDQGLQFLIQYYNGEERAKGNILERFSAQQFPDLHSELNLSSLELGDSALYFCASSVAGSDAEAFFGQGTRLTVV.

V gene TRBV9 combines with J gene TRBJ2-7, with D possibly matching TRBD2 (6 bases). V dropped 3 bases and J dropped 5 bases, with 15 bases sitting between them. The CDR3 has 14 amino acids. CDR1 is SGDLS and CDR2 is YYNGEE in the germline V gene. The CDR3 nucleotides are TGTGCCAGCAGCGCCGGGGGAACATCCCACGAGCAGTACTTC. Its protein is CASSAGGTSHEQYF. Filled out from reference TRBV9 and TRBJ2-7, the complete variable domain reads DSGVTQTPKHLITATGQRVTLRCSPRSGDLSVYWYQQSLDQGLQFLIQYYNGEERAKGNILERFSAQQFPDLHSELNLSSLELGDSALYFCASSAGGTSHEQYFGPGTRLTVT.

This clone was detected only once. This chain joins TRBV5-6 and TRBJ1-2; D unresolved. Germline loops: CDR1 SGHDT, CDR2 YYEEEE. Trimming took off 4 bases at V and 5 bases at J, with 18 bases between the two ends. The length of the CDR3 is 15 residues. CDR3 sequence reads: CASSRGRNSGYGYTF. The CDR3 nucleotides are TGTGCCAGCAGCCGGGGTCGGAACTCGGGGTATGGCTACACCTTC.

V is TRBV4-2 and J is TRBJ1-6; D gene ambiguous. The V end was cut by 0 bases, the J end by 2 bases, with 8 bases between. The V gene's germline CDR1 is LGHNA and CDR2 YNFKEQ. The CDR3 is 16 amino acids. The CDR3 loop is CASSQEPGAYNSPLHF. The CDR3 nucleotides are TGTGCCAGCAGCCAAGAACCGGGTGCCTATAATTCACCCCTCCACTTT.

The chain is built from TRBV12-5 and TRBJ2-2; TRBD2 matches 14 bases. V gave up 2 bases and J gave up 2 bases; unmatched junction bases: 10. This CDR3 is built from 20 residues. Germline values: CDR1 LGHNT, CDR2 FRNRAP. The CDR3 DNA reads as TGTGCTAGTGGTTTGCCGCGAGGACTAGCGGGGGGAAAAAACACCGGGGAGCTGTTTTTT. Protein sequence: CASGLPRGLAGGKNTGELFF.

The chain has TRBV5-4 and TRBJ2-1, with 14 bases lining up with TRBD2. CDR1 SGHNT and CDR2 YYREEE come from the germline V gene (reference sequence). This CDR3 has 17 residues. V was clipped by 2 bases and J by 10 bases; unmatched bases: 11. The CDR3: CASSFDYGTSGGKEQFF. The DNA for the CDR3 is TGTGCCAGCAGCTTCGACTATGGGACTAGCGGGGGAAAGGAGCAGTTCTTC.

The J gene is TRBJ1-2, the V gene TRBV3-1 (or the pseudogene TRBV3-2); no definite D call. The V gene's germline CDR1 is LGHDT and CDR2 YNNKEL (reference sequence). The CDR3 consists of 15 residues. With 0 bases removed from V and 9 bases from J, the gap between germline ends came to 17 bases. The DNA for the CDR3 is TGTGCCAGCAGCCAAGAGGTTGGAGATTTTATGCGCTACACCTTC. Its translation: CASSQEVGDFMRYTF.

This rearrangement joins TRBV10-3 to TRBJ1-1, with D perhaps TRBD1 (5 bases). V lost 5 bases and J 1 base, leaving 11 bases between the germline ends. The CDR3 sequence is 14 residues long. Germline V gene data show CDR1 as ENHRY and CDR2 as SYGVKD. In nucleotides, the CDR3 is TGTGCCATCAGTTATCAGACAGAGAACACTGAAGCTTTCTTT. Encoded protein: CAISYQTENTEAFF.

The rearrangement joins TRBV6-5 to TRBJ2-7, with 9 bases identical to TRBD1. This CDR3 is built from 12 residues. The ends lost 6 bases at V and 5 bases at J; junction bases unmatched: 2. In germline, CDR1 is MNHEY, CDR2 SVGAGI. The CDR3 region has the DNA TGTGCCAGCAGCCGGGACAGGGACGAGCAGTACTTC. It translates to CASSRDRDEQYF.

This rearrangement joins TRBV7-8 to TRBJ2-3; maybe TRBD2 (6 bases). V was clipped by 2 bases and J by 0 bases, with 9 bases between them. The germline V gene encodes CDR1 SGHVS and CDR2 FQNEAQ. CDR3 length: 15 residues. DNA of the CDR3: TGTGCCAGCAGCTTACTGCGGGGCAGCACAGATACGCAGTATTTT. This encodes CASSLLRGSTDTQYF.

The V call is TRBV6-6, the J call TRBJ1-3, with TRBD1 as a possible D gene (6 bases). CDR3 length: 17 residues. Trimming shortened V by 5 bases and J by 4 bases, and 21 bases separated the two germline ends. Germline V gene data show CDR1 as MNHNY and CDR2 as SVGAGI (reference sequence). The CDR3 loop reads CASSPWDIRSPGNTIYF. In DNA form, the CDR3 reads TGTGCCAGCAGTCCCTGGGACATTCGGTCTCCGGGAAACACCATATATTTT.

The CDR3, as DNA: TGTGCCACCCGAGGGATCACCGGGGAGCTGTTTTTT. Encoded protein: CATRGITGELFF. The chain employs TRBV13 and TRBJ2-2, with TRBD2 as a possible D gene (5 bases). V dropped 10 bases and J dropped 4 bases, with 10 bases sitting between them. The CDR3 is 12 residues long. From germline, CDR1 is PRHDT and CDR2 FYEKMQ (reference sequence).

CDR3 DNA: TGTGCCAGCAGTTACACCTACAGGGTAGATAGCAATCAGCCCCAGCATTTT. This sequence encodes CASSYTYRVDSNQPQHF. The rearrangement uses TRBV6-2 or TRBV6-3 and TRBJ1-5, with a weak D call TRBD1 (6 bases). The CDR3 is 17 amino acids. V shed 2 bases and J shed 0 bases, with 14 bases lying between them. Germline loops: CDR1 MNHEY, CDR2 SVGEGT.

In nucleotides, the CDR3 is TGTGCCTGGAGCCCATCTCGGAGGGGAGCTTTCTTT. This translates into CAWSPSRRGAFF. The chain carries TRBV30 and TRBJ1-1, with D perhaps matching TRBD1 (5 bases). Germline CDR1 is GTSNPN and CDR2 is SVGIG (reference sequence). The V end lost 3 bases, the J end lost 10 bases, and 15 bases lay between the germline ends. The CDR3 extends over 12 amino acids.

This sequence joins TRBV5-1 and TRBJ2-3, with D perhaps TRBD2 (6 bases). V dropped 1 base and J dropped 0 bases, with 24 bases sitting between them. Germline lookup yields CDR1 SGHRS and CDR2 YFSETQ. The CDR3 has 20 residues. CDR3 region: CASSLFLRAGRGTSTDTQYF. The CDR3 nucleotides read TGCGCCAGCAGCTTGTTTCTACGTGCGGGTCGGGGGACTAGCACAGATACGCAGTATTTT.

V and J are TRBV12-3 or TRBV12-4 and TRBJ1-5; a possible D gene is TRBD1 (6 bases). The CDR3 loop spans 13 amino acids. V was pared by 4 bases and J by 9 bases, with 13 bases between. CDR3 DNA sequence: TGTGCCAGCAGTTCCACAGGGTGGGGGCCCCAGCATTTT. Protein: CASSSTGWGPQHF.

The chain recombines TRBV7-9 with TRBJ1-1; tentative D call: TRBD1 (6 bases). The V end was cut by 5 bases, the J end by 2 bases, with 12 bases between. In germline, CDR1 is SEHNR, CDR2 FQNEAQ (reference sequence). The CDR3 is 14 amino acids. CDR3 amino acids: CASSAQQGNTEAFF. In DNA form, the CDR3 reads TGTGCCAGCAGCGCACAACAGGGAAACACTGAAGCTTTCTTT.

J is TRBJ1-2 and V is TRBV4-3; D might be TRBD1 (6 bases). The V gene's germline CDR1 is LGHNA and CDR2 YSLEER. This CDR3 is built from 15 residues. Trimming stripped 0 bases from V and 4 bases from J, with 12 bases between. In DNA, the CDR3 is TGCGCCAGCAGCCAAGATGTGTGGGGGCTCTATGGCTACACCTTC. It specifies CASSQDVWGLYGYTF.